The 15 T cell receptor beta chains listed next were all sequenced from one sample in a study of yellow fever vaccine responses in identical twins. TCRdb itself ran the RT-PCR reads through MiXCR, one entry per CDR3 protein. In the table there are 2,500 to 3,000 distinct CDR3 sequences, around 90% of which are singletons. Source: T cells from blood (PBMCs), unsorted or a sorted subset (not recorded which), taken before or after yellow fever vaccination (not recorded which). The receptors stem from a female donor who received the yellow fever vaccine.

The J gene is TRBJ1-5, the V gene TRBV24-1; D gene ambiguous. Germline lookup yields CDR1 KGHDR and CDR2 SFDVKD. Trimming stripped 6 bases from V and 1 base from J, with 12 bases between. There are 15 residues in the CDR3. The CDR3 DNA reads TGTGCCACCAGTTCCGGAGAGAGAAGCAATCAGCCCCAGCATTTT. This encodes CATSSGERSNQPQHF.

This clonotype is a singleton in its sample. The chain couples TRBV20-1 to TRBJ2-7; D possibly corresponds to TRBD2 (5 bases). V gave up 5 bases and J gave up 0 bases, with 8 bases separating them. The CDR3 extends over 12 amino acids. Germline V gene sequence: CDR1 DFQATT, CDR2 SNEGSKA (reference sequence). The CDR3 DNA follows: TGCAGTGCTGCGGGCCTCTCCTACGAGCAGTACGTC. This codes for CSAAGLSYEQYV.

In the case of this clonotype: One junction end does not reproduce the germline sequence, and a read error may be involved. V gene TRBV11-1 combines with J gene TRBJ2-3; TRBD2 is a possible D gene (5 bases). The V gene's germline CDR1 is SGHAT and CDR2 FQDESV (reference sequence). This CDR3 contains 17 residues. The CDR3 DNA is TGTGCCAGCAGCATAGCCCTGGGCGGGTCTAGCACAGATACGCAGTATTTT. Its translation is CASSIALGGSSTDTQYF.

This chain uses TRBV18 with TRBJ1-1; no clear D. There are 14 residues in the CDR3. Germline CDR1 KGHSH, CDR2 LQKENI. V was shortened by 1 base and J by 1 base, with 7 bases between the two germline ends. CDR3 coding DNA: TGTGCCAGCTCACCACAGGAATCGAACACTGAAGCTTTCTTT. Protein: CASSPQESNTEAFF.

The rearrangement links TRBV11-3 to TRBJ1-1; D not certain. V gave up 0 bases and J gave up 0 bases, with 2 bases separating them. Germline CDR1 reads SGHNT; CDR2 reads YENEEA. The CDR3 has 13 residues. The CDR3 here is CASSLELNTEAFF. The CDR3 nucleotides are TGTGCCAGCAGCTTAGAACTGAACACTGAAGCTTTCTTT.

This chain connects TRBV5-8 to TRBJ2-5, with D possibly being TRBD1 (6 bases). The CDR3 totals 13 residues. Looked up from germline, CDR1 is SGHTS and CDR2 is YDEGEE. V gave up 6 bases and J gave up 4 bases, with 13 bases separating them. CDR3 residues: CASTTGLGETQYF. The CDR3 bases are TGTGCCAGCACAACAGGGTTAGGAGAGACCCAGTACTTC.

The CDR3 bases are TGTGCCACCAGCGTATCACAGGGGGCCGGGGAGCTGTTTTTT. Translating gives CATSVSQGAGELFF. The chain couples TRBV15 to TRBJ2-2; 8 bases map to TRBD1. V shed 5 bases and J 6 bases; nucleotides not matched to a gene: 5. From germline, CDR1 is LNHNV and CDR2 YYDKDF (reference sequence). CDR3 length: 14 residues.

The CDR3 nucleotides are TGTGCCAGTCATGACTCCCTGGAGGCCAACGTCCTGACTTTC. Translated, it gives CASHDSLEANVLTF. The rearrangement uses TRBV6-2 or TRBV6-3 and TRBJ2-6; the D is unclear. Germline assignment: CDR1 MNHEY and CDR2 SVGEGT. CDR3 length: 14 residues. V lost 9 bases and J 6 bases, leaving 15 bases between the germline ends.

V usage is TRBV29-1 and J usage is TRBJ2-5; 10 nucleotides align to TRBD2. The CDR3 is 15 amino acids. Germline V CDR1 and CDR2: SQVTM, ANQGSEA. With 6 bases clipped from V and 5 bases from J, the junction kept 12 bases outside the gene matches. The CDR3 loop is CSVGQSGRAGETQYF. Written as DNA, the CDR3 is TGCAGCGTCGGTCAGAGCGGGAGGGCGGGTGAGACCCAGTACTTC.

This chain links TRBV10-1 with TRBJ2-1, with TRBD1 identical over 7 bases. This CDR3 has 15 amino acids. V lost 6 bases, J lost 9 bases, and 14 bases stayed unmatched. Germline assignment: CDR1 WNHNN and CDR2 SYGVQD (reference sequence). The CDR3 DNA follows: TGCGCCAGCAGCCAGGGGGTAGCTGGTTTGGGTGAGCAGTTCTTC. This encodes CASSQGVAGLGEQFF.

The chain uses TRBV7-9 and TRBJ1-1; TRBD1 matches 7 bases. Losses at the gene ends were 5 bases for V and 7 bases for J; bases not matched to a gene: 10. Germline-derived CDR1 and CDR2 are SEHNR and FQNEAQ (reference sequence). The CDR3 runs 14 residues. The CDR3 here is CASSMRDRPIEAFF. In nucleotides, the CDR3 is TGTGCCAGCAGCATGCGGGACAGACCCATTGAAGCTTTCTTT. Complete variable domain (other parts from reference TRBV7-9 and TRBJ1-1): DTGVSQNPRHKITKRGQNVTFRCDPISEHNRLYWYRQTLGQGPEFLTYFQNEAQLEKSRLLSDRFSAERPKGSFSTLEIQRTEQGDSAMYLCASSMRDRPIEAFFGQGTRLTVV.

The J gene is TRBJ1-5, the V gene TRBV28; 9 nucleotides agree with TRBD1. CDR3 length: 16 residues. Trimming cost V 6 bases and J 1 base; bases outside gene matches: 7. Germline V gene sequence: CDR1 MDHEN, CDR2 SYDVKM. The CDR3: CASSLGTGRSNQPQHF. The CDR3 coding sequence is TGTGCCAGCAGCCTCGGGACAGGGCGAAGCAATCAGCCCCAGCATTTT.

CDR3 loop: CASSQDRSSYNEQFF. CDR3 in DNA: TGTGCCAGCAGCCAGGACAGAAGCTCCTACAATGAGCAGTTCTTC. V usage is TRBV11-1 and J usage is TRBJ2-1, with D tentatively TRBD1 (6 bases). The V end was cut by 5 bases, the J end by 0 bases, with 11 bases between. Germline assignment: CDR1 SGHAT and CDR2 FQDESV (reference sequence). CDR3 length: 15 residues.

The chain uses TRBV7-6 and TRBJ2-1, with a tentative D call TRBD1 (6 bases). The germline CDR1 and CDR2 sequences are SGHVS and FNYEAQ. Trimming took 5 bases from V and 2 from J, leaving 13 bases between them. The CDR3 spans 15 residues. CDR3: CASSVTGQPYNEQFF. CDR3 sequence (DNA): TGTGCCAGCAGCGTAACGGGACAACCCTACAATGAGCAGTTCTTC.

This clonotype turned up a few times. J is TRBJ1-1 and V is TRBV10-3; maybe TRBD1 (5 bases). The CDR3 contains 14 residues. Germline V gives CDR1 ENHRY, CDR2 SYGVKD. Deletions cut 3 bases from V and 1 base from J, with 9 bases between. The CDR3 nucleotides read TGTGCCATCAGTGACGGGGCTAAGAACACTGAAGCTTTCTTT. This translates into CAISDGAKNTEAFF.